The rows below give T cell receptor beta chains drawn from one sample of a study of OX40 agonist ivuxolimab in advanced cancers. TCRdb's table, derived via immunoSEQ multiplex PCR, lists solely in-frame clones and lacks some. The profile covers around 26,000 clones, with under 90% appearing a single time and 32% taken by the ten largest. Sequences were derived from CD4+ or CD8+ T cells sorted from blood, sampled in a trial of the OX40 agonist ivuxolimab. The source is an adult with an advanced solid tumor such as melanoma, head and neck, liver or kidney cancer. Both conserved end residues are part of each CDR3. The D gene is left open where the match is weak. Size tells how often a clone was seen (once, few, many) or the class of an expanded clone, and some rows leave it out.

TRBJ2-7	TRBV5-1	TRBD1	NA	CASSPRQGSAEQYF	TGCGCCAGCAGCCCGAGACAGGGGTCGGCCGAGCAGTACTTC
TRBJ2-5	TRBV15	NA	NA	CATSRDRTPQETQYF	TGTGCCACCAGCAGAGATAGGACACCTCAAGAGACCCAGTACTTC
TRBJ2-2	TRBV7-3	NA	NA	CASSLTSGSGELFF	TGTGCCAGCAGCTTAACGTCTGGGTCCGGGGAGCTGTTTTTT
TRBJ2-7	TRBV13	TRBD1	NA	CASSFRTGAYEQYF	TGTGCCAGCAGCTTCCGGACAGGGGCCTACGAGCAGTACTTC
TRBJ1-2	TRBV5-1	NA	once	CASSLGDSGYGYTF	TGCGCCAGCAGCTTGGGGGACTCGGGGTATGGCTACACCTTC
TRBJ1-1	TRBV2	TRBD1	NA	CASSERARGSTEAFF	TGTGCCAGCAGTGAACGTGCCAGGGGGTCCACTGAAGCTTTCTTT
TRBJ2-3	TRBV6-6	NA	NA	CASSPQGHTDTQYF	TGTGCCAGCAGTCCACAGGGCCACACAGATACGCAGTATTTT
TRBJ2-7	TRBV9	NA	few	CASSVAGTATYEQYF	TGTGCCAGCAGCGTAGCTGGTACAGCAACCTACGAGCAGTACTTC
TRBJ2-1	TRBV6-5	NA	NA	CASSYSSSSNEQFF	TGTGCCAGCAGTTACTCGAGTAGTTCCAATGAGCAGTTCTTC
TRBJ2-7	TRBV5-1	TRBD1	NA	CASTLYPGTGATYEQYF	TGCGCCAGCACCTTATATCCCGGGACAGGGGCTACCTACGAGCAGTACTTC
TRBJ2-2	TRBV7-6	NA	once	CASSLAGTGELFF	TGTGCCAGCAGCTTAGCGGGGACCGGGGAGCTGTTTTTT
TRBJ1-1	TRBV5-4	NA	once	CASSLEQTGAEAFF	TGTGCCAGCAGCTTGGAACAGACTGGCGCTGAAGCTTTCTTT
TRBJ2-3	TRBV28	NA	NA	CASSRTVSSTDTQYF	TGTGCCAGCAGTCGGACAGTGTCTAGCACAGATACGCAGTATTTT
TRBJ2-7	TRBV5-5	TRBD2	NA	CASSFFGRGPYEQYF	TGTGCCAGCAGCTTCTTCGGGAGGGGACCCTACGAGCAGTACTTC
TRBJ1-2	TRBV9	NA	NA	CASSTPGSQAYGYTF	TGTGCCAGCAGCACTCCCGGGTCTCAGGCTTATGGCTACACCTTC
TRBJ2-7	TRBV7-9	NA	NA	CASSLVSDSDYSYEQYF	TGTGCCAGCAGCTTAGTCTCAGACAGCGACTACTCCTACGAGCAGTACTTC
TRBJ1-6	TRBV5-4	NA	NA	CASSRGLFHLPNSPLHF	TGTGCCAGCAGCCGGGGGCTCTTTCATCTACCCAATTCACCCCTCCACTTT
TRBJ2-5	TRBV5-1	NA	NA	CASSLGTTVQETQYF	TGCGCCAGCAGCTTGGGTACGACAGTCCAAGAGACCCAGTACTTC
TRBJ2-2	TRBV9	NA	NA	CASSAYTGIPGELFF	TGTGCCAGCAGCGCATACACAGGGATCCCCGGGGAGCTGTTTTTT
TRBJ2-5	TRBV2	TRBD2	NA	CASSRTSGSVETQYF	TGTGCCAGCAGTCGGACTAGCGGGAGTGTTGAGACCCAGTACTTC
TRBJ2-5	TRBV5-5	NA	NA	CASSLETDGPETQYF	TGTGCCAGCAGCTTGGAGACAGACGGTCCAGAGACCCAGTACTTC
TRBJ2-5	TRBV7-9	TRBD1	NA	CAIPFRGGTFRETQYF	TGTGCCATCCCCTTTCGAGGGGGCACCTTTCGGGAGACCCAGTACTTC
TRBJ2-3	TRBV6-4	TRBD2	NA	CASTASGDGGTQYF	TGTGCCAGCACGGCTAGCGGGGACGGGGGTACGCAGTATTTT
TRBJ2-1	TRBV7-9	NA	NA	CASRDSGLNEQFF	TGTGCCAGCAGGGACTCAGGGTTAAATGAGCAGTTCTTC
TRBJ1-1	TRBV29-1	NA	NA	CSVTENTEAFF	TGCAGCGTGACAGAAAACACTGAAGCTTTCTTT
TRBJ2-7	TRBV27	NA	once	CASSSPLDRNEQYF	TGTGCCAGCAGTTCTCCTTTGGACAGAAACGAGCAGTACTTC
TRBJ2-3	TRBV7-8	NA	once	CASSLPGFTDTQYF	TGTGCCAGCAGCTTACCCGGTTTCACAGATACGCAGTATTTT
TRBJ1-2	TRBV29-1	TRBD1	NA	CSVEFLGQGKYGYTF	TGCAGCGTTGAATTTTTAGGACAGGGGAAGTATGGCTACACCTTC
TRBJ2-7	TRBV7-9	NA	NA	CASSLGTNPGYEQYF	TGTGCCAGCAGCTTAGGAACAAATCCGGGGTACGAGCAGTACTTC
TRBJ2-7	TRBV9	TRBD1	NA	CASSEGQGAYEQYF	TGTGCCAGCAGCGAGGGACAGGGGGCTTACGAGCAGTACTTC
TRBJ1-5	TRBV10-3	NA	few	CAAHSGGQPQHF	TGTGCCGCCCACTCAGGCGGGCAGCCCCAGCATTTT
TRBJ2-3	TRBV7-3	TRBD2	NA	CASSPNEWTSIDTQYF	TGTGCCAGCAGCCCCAACGAATGGACTAGTATCGATACGCAGTATTTT
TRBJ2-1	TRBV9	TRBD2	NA	CASSVPLSGSSGVEQFF	TGTGCCAGCAGCGTTCCCCTAAGCGGGAGTTCAGGTGTTGAGCAGTTCTTC
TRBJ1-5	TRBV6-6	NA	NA	CASKDSNQPQHF	TGTGCCAGCAAGGATTCAAATCAGCCCCAGCATTTT
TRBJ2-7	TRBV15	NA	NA	CATSRTTDLGDEQYF	TGTGCCACCAGCAGGACTACCGACCTTGGGGACGAGCAGTACTTC